The 5 T cell receptor beta chains below were found in one sample sequenced in a study of identical twins. TCRdb reanalysed the 5' RACE reads using MiXCR and keeps one entry per CDR3 protein. The sample includes 1.5 million to 2 million distinct CDR3 sequences, less than 35% of them seen just once. Material: cord blood. The origin of the receptors is a newborn girl in good health.

The rearrangement links TRBV27 to TRBJ1-5, with TRBD1 as a possible D gene (6 bases). The V gene's germline CDR1 is MNHEY and CDR2 SMNVEV (reference sequence). V shed 5 bases and J shed 0 bases, with 14 bases lying between them. The CDR3 runs to 16 residues. CDR3 region: CASSKTGDVSNQPQHF. The CDR3 bases are TGTGCCAGCAGTAAGACAGGCGACGTTAGCAATCAGCCCCAGCATTTT.

The V and J genes are TRBV4-1 and TRBJ2-1, with 8 bases matching TRBD2. Germline V gives CDR1 MGHRA, CDR2 YSYEKL. The length of the CDR3 is 17 residues. V gave up 3 bases and J gave up 4 bases; unmatched junction bases: 11. The chain's CDR3 is CASSHGPGGPLYNEQFF. The CDR3 DNA is TGCGCCAGCAGCCATGGTCCGGGAGGGCCCCTATACAATGAGCAGTTCTTC.

This clonotype was seen more than once but under ten times. The chain joins TRBV20-1 to TRBJ1-1; TRBD1 matches at 8 bases. Losses at the gene ends were 4 bases for V and 3 bases for J; bases not matched to a gene: 7. Germline values: CDR1 DFQATT, CDR2 SNEGSKA (reference sequence). This CDR3 region has 14 residues. The CDR3: CSATSRGRDTEAFF. In DNA form, the CDR3 reads TGCAGTGCTACCTCCAGGGGGCGAGACACTGAAGCTTTCTTT.

The chain combines TRBV28 with TRBJ2-1, with D possibly matching TRBD2 (6 bases). The V and J ends lost 6 bases and 6 bases respectively, with 15 bases between them. The CDR3 contains 14 residues. Germline CDR1 and CDR2: MDHEN and SYDVKM. In DNA form, the CDR3 reads TGTGCCAGCAGCCGGACTATGGGTTTCAATGAGCAGTTCTTC. Amino acids: CASSRTMGFNEQFF. The full variable domain, rest sourced from reference TRBV28 and TRBJ2-1, is DVKVTQSSRYLVKRTGEKVFLECVQDMDHENMFWYRQDPGLGLRLIYFSYDVKMKEKGDIPEGYSVSREKKERFSLILESASTNQTSMYLCASSRTMGFNEQFFGPGTRLTVL.

The chain combines TRBV20-1 with TRBJ2-1, with TRBD2 identical over 7 bases. V trimming: 4 bases; J trimming: 0 bases; junction bases outside the gene matches: 9. The germline gives CDR1 DFQATT, CDR2 SNEGSKA (reference sequence). The CDR3 covers 16 residues. The CDR3: CSANRLAASSYNEQFF. The CDR3 nucleotides are TGCAGTGCTAATCGCCTAGCGGCCAGCTCCTACAATGAGCAGTTCTTC.